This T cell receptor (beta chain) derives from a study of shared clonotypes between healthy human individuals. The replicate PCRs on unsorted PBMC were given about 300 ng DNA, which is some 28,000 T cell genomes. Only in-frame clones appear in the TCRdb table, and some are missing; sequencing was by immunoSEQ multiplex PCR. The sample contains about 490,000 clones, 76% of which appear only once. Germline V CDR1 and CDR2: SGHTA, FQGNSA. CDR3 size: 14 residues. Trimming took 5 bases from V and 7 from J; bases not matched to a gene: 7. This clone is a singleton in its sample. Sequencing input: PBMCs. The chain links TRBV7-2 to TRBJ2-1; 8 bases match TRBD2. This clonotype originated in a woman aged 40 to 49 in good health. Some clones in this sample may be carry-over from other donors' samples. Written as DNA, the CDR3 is TGTGCCAGCAGCATCGGACTAGCAGTTAATGAGCAGTTCTTC. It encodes CASSIGLAVNEQFF.